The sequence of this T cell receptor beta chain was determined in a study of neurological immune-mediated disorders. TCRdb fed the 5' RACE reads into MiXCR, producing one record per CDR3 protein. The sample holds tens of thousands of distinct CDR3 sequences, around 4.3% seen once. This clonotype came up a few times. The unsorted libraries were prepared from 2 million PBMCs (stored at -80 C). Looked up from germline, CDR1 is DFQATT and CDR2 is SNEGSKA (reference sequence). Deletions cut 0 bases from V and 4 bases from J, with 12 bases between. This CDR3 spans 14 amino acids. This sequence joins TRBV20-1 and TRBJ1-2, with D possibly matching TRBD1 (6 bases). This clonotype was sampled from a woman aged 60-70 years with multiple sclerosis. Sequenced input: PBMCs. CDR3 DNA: TGCAGTGCTAGAGATCCTGGGGGGGCCTATGGCTACACCTTC. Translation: CSARDPGGAYGYTF.